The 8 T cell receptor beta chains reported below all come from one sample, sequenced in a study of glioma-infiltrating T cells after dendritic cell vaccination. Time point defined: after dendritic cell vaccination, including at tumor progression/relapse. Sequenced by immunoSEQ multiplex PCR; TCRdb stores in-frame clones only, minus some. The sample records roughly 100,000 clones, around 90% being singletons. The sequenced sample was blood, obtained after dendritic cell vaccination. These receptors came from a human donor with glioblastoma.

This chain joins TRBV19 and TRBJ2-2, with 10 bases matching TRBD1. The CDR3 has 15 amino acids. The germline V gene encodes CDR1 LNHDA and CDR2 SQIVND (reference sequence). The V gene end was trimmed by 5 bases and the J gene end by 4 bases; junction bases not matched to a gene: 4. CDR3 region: CASSEGTGVTGELFF. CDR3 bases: TGTGCCAGTAGTGAGGGGACAGGGGTCACCGGGGAGCTGTTTTTT.

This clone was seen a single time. The CDR3 sequence is CASSLANGLAGETDTQYF. CDR3 DNA sequence: TGTGCCAGCAGCTTAGCCAACGGACTAGCGGGAGAGACAGATACGCAGTATTTT. The chain uses TRBV7-9 and TRBJ2-3; 13 bases are shared with TRBD2. The CDR3 runs 18 residues. V trimming: 0 bases; J trimming: 3 bases; junction bases outside the gene matches: 6. Germline CDR1 and CDR2: SEHNR and FQNEAQ (reference sequence).

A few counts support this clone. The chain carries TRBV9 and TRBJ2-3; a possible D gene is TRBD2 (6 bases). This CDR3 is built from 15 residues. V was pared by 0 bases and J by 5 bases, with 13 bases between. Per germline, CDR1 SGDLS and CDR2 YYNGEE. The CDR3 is CASSVVGGTGDTQYF. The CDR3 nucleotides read TGTGCCAGCAGCGTAGTGGGGGGAACAGGAGATACGCAGTATTTT.

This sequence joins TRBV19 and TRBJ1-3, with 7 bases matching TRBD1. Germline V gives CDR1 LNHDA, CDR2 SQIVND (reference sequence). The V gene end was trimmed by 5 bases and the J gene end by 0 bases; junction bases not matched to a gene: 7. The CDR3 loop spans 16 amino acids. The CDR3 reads CASSVRDSSSGNTIYF. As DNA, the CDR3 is TGTGCCAGTAGTGTCCGGGACAGCAGCTCTGGAAACACCATATATTTT.

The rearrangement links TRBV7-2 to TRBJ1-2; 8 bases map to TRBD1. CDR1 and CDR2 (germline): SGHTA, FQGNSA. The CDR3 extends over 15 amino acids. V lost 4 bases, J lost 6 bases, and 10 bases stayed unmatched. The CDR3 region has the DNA TGTGCCAGCAGCTCCTACAGGGGGTCCCTGGATGGCTACACCTTC. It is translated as CASSSYRGSLDGYTF.

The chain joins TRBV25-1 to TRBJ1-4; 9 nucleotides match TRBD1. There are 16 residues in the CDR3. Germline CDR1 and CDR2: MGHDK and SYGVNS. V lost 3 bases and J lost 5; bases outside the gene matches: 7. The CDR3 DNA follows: TGTGCCAGCAGTGATCTGGGACAGGGCGAAAATGAAAAACTGTTTTTT. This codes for CASSDLGQGENEKLFF.

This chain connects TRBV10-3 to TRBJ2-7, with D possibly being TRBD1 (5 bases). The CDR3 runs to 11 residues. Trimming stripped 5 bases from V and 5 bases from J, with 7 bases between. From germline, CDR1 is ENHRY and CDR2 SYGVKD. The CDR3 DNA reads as TGTGCCATCAGTCCAGGGAACGAGCAGTACTTC. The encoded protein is CAISPGNEQYF.

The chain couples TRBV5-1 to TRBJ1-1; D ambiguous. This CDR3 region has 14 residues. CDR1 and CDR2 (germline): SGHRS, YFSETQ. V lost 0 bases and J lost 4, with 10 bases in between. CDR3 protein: CASSLAAPGTEAFF. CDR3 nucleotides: TGCGCCAGCAGCTTGGCGGCCCCGGGCACTGAAGCTTTCTTT.